This TCR beta chain was captured by sequencing in a study of blood T cell repertoires in COVID-19 (dated by TCRdb to 2020 to 2021). As for the study more broadly: Samples covering the acute and convalescent phases of COVID-19 were provided by collaborators in the United States, Italy and Spain. Deeply sampled blood TCRbeta repertoires from subjects exposed to, actively infected with, or recovered from COVID-19 were included in the dataset. The repertoires were made available in a free public database intended to serve as a resource for research on the immune response to SARS-CoV-2. The prospective study material was composed of cDNA or gDNA derived from T cells, B-cell-depleted T cells, or PBMCs. HLA class I and class II types, where available, came from metadata supplied by the sample provider rather than from assay-based typing. Samples came from the ongoing ImmuneRACE study (first 160 participants) plus 1,254 subjects from 6 global collaborators. Nearly every sample came with metadata listing a de-identified subject ID, COVID-19 status, age in years and sex.

A note on this clone: The clone's antigen remains unknown. Per-nucleotide qualities are absent, and no much larger clonotype sits a single base away.

One collaborating source in Seattle enrolled patients while the patients were actively infected and followed the patients over time throughout the course of disease. Collaborating institutions collected whole blood in K2EDTA tubes following their own protocols. For TCRbeta analysis, collaborator samples were shipped as frozen whole blood, as isolated PBMCs, or as DNA extracted from either sample type. The immunoSEQ Assay, a bias-controlled multiplex PCR, was used to amplify TCRbeta CDR3 regions from genomic DNA. The published analysis was carried out like this. Within the assay, amplification of reference gene primers was used to estimate how many nucleated cells each sample contained. To quantify the absolute abundance of each unique TCRbeta CDR3 rearrangement, sequence reads were collapsed and filtered. Productive Simpson clonality was computed per sample as the square root of Simpson's diversity index over productive rearrangements. What TCRdb holds here is the immuneACCESS table cut down to in-frame rearrangements. Part of the clones is not present; checked against another copy, under half of the missing clones reflect an unresolved V gene, and the others are unexplained. The D gene and trimming were derived from the DNA, and the V and J assignments and clone size from that table. For this sample the table gives some 300,000 clones, of which about 90% were detected only once. The ten largest clones represent 0.95% to 1.3% of the sample.

Broad study findings and their caveats: The amount of clinical and demographic metadata varied by source and participant and was provided uncurated.

The V end loses 1 base and the J end loses 7 bases, and a stretch of 17 bases separates them. The germline V gene specifies KGHSH as CDR1 and LQKENI as CDR2. Inclusive of the bounding cysteine and phenylalanine, the CDR3 is 16 residues long. The DNA shown is the 48-base CDR3, in frame from base 1. This receptor chain uses TRBV18 and TRBJ2-1; a weak D assignment points to TRBD2 (6 bases agree). The clonotype comes from a woman aged 40 to 50 with COVID-19, enrolled during active disease. What was sequenced was peripheral blood. CDR3 loop: CASSPLIGGSGNEQFF. The DNA is as follows: TGTGCCAGCTCACCACTTATCGGGGGTAGTGGGAATGAGCAGTTCTTC. The full variable domain, completed from the reference TRBV18 and TRBJ2-1 proteins outside the CDR3, reads NAGVMQNPRHLVRRRGQEARLRCSPMKGHSHVYWYRQLPEEGLKFMVYLQKENIIDESGMPKERFSAEFPKEGPSILRIQQVVRGDSAAYFCASSPLIGGSGNEQFFGPGTRLTVL.